This T cell receptor beta chain was identified in a study of CXCR3-negative and CXCR3-positive naive CD8 T cells. Study overall: Total TRB output reached about 135 million reads, about 1.5 +/- 0.3 million per library.

Findings and limits, study-wide: Relative to CXCR3-negative naive cells, CXCR3-positive naive cells had more hydrophobic TRB CDR3s.

The CDR3 contains 11 residues. A note on this clonotype: Its specificity is not known.

The TRB libraries of cDNA were built by UMI-labeled 5' RACE. TCRdb re-called the 5' RACE reads and catalogs CDR3 proteins one per entry, DNA excluded. This sample contains under 150,000 distinct CDR3 sequences. The sample comprised naive CXCR3+ CD8+ T cells from blood. As to subset: CD45RO-CCR7+CD27+CD95- naive CD8+ T cells expressing CXCR3 (TNR3+). This sequence originates from a human donor in good health. Some clones in this sample may be carry-over from other donors' samples. The chain uses TRBV12-3 or TRBV12-4 and TRBJ1-1; TCRdb designates TRBD1, a call that cannot be tested without DNA. The CDR3 sequence is CASSFGAQAFF.